The entry below describes one T cell receptor beta chain. The antigen remains undetermined. This record belongs to a study of CXCR3-negative and CXCR3-positive naive CD8 T cells. Regarding the study as a whole: Naive CXCR3-negative cells resembled naive CXCR3-positive cells in TRBV-TRBJ usage; memory cells differed.

The germline V gene has CDR1 MRHNA and CDR2 SNTAGT. The CDR3 totals 11 residues. The libraries of TRB cDNA were prepared using 5' RACE with UMI labels. TCRdb reanalyzed the 5' RACE reads and collapses them to one entry per CDR3 protein, without DNA. Its listing shows 100,000 to 150,000 distinct CDR3 sequences. The V and J genes are TRBV6-4 and TRBJ2-1; TCRdb's assignment of TRBD1 cannot be checked, as there is no DNA. The sample consisted of naive CXCR3- CD8+ T cells from blood. The sample's subset: CD45RO-CCR7+CD27+CD95- naive CD8+ T cells lacking CXCR3 (TNR3-). This clonotype was sampled from a human donor in good health. Some clones in this sample may be carry-over from other donors' samples. The CDR3 loop reads CASSLPRRQFF.